What follows describes a single T cell receptor beta chain. The V end was cut by 6 bases, the J end by 6 bases, with 9 bases between. The CDR3 loop spans 12 amino acids. The germline V gene encodes CDR1 MNHEY and CDR2 SMNVEV (reference sequence). This sample was taken from a study of somatic mutations in cytotoxic T cells in rheumatoid arthritis. Original methodology: Matches to published virus-specific TCRB sequences were rare among patient CD8+ clones larger than 1%. The data were produced by immunoSEQ multiplex PCR, yet TCRdb's version contains in-frame clones alone and is incomplete. The D gene and trimming were derived from the DNA, and the V and J assignments and clone size from that table. The data hold 15,000 or so clones, with approximately 77% observed a single time.

What was sequenced was CD8+ T cells sorted from blood. V and J are TRBV27 and TRBJ1-5; D remains unclear. This TCR derives from an adult with rheumatoid arthritis. This chain's CDR3 is CASSAGSQPQHF. The CDR3 bases are TGTGCCAGCAGCGCCGGGAGTCAGCCCCAGCATTTT.